A single sample is the source of the 6 T cell receptor beta chains below, sequenced in a study of blood T cell repertoires in COVID-19. The repertoire was sequenced with immunoSEQ multiplex PCR; TCRdb's copy has only in-frame clones and lacks some. The profile shows 55,000 to 80,000 clones, roughly 80% of them singletons. Sequencing was performed on peripheral blood. The receptors come from a man aged 80 or over with active COVID-19.

The V call is TRBV30, the J call TRBJ1-1, with TRBD1 identical over 7 bases. Losses at the gene ends were 8 bases for V and 1 base for J; bases not matched to a gene: 13. Germline lookup yields CDR1 GTSNPN and CDR2 SVGIG (reference sequence). The CDR3 has 15 amino acids. CDR3 region: CAQRQGSTKNTEAFF. The CDR3 coding sequence is TGTGCCCAACGACAGGGTTCGACAAAGAACACTGAAGCTTTCTTT.

The chain recombines TRBV9 with TRBJ2-6; tentative D call: TRBD1 (5 bases). The CDR3 contains 16 residues. Germline values: CDR1 SGDLS, CDR2 YYNGEE. Trimming stripped 0 bases from V and 2 bases from J, with 9 bases between. CDR3 coding DNA: TGTGCCAGCAGCGTAGGTGAAGGGGCTGGGGCCAACGTCCTGACTTTC. It is translated as CASSVGEGAGANVLTF.

V gene TRBV7-9 combines with J gene TRBJ2-1, with TRBD1 matching 9 bases. The V gene's germline CDR1 is SEHNR and CDR2 FQNEAQ (reference sequence). Trimming took 5 bases from V and 4 from J; bases not matched to a gene: 6. This CDR3 is built from 15 residues. The CDR3 here is CASSLGQGFYNEQFF. In nucleotides, the CDR3 is TGTGCCAGCAGCCTCGGACAGGGGTTTTACAATGAGCAGTTCTTC.

This chain joins TRBV3-1 (or the pseudogene TRBV3-2) and TRBJ2-5; 7 bases line up with TRBD2. This CDR3 has 16 residues. CDR1 is LGHDT, CDR2 YNNKEL, per germline (reference sequence). With 1 base clipped from V and 1 base from J, the junction kept 6 bases outside the gene matches. The DNA of the CDR3 is TGTGCCAGCAGCCAAGTGGGAGGGACCCTCCAAGAGACCCAGTACTTC. As protein: CASSQVGGTLQETQYF.

The chain has TRBV5-1 and TRBJ2-5; no reliable D call. Germline CDR1 is SGHRS and CDR2 is YFSETQ. The CDR3 consists of 12 residues. V was cut by 0 bases and J by 5 bases, with 5 bases left in between. The CDR3 DNA follows: TGCGCCAGCAGCTTGGCCTCTGAGACCCAGTACTTC. It yields the protein CASSLASETQYF.

The chain is built from TRBV29-1 and TRBJ1-5, with D possibly TRBD1 on 5 matching bases. V dropped 5 bases and J dropped 2 bases, with 13 bases sitting between them. Germline V gene sequence: CDR1 SQVTM, CDR2 ANQGSEA. This CDR3 comprises 14 residues. The CDR3 reads CSVRAGPGNQPQHF. The DNA for the CDR3 is TGCAGCGTTCGGGCAGGGCCGGGCAATCAGCCCCAGCATTTT.